This TCR beta chain was documented in a study of T cells in Graves' hyperthyroidism and ophthalmopathy (dated by TCRdb to the late 2010s). As for the study more broadly: Peripheral blood samples were taken at initial diagnosis, before any treatment was given. To identify TCR V-J signatures that set the groups apart, the researchers used a discovery cohort of roughly 100 patients, made up of 40 to 45 with Graves' ophthalmopathy and some 60 with stable Graves' hyperthyroidism. Prospective prediction of ophthalmopathy was tested in an independent validation cohort consisting of about 19 hyperthyroidism patients and approximately 16 patients who later progressed to ophthalmopathy. The roughly 100 discovery patients were randomly split 7:3 into training and test sets. In more than 5 Graves' hyperthyroidism patients, the study also compared T-cell repertoires from thyroid tissue with T-cell repertoires from blood. After sampling, hyperthyroidism patients received methimazole starting at 30 mg daily, and ophthalmopathy patients received high-dose intravenous methylprednisolone. The paper describes TCR Vbeta CDR3 sequencing of some 130 peripheral blood samples, made up of under 50 ophthalmopathy patients, approximately 73 hyperthyroidism patients and roughly 17 progressor patients.

The TCR beta CDR3 regions were amplified from RNA transcripts. For the first round of RT-PCR on the TCR CDR3, the HTBI primer set was used together with the Qiagen OneStep RT-PCR kit. A second multiplex PCR round built the libraries, followed by size selection and purification. Sequencing of the libraries was done on an Illumina HiSeq2000 using paired-end 100 bp reads. The authors' analysis ran thus. SOAPnuke was used to process the raw data, throwing out any read that contained adapters or uncalled bases, had a mean Phred below 15, or lacked an exact constant-primer or identifier match. COPE v1.2.5 was used to merge the high-quality paired reads, and each unique nucleotide sequence was defined as a clonotype. Clonotypes were aligned to IMGT TRBV, TRBD and TRBJ reference segments using MiTCR v1.1. The analysis was restricted to V-J combinations with a frequency above 0.0001, which together covered 99.2% of the repertoires. A TCS score was defined as the ratio of F50 (clonal expansion) to E x V (chaos), with BLOSUM62-based TCRdist applied between CDR3 peptides within each V-J. Welch's t-statistics and random forest reduced some 510 V-J features to around 14, which were used in a naive Bayes classifier (R e1071). TCRdb cleaned the public reads at Q25 with fastp, built clones with MiXCR and kept in-frame beta chains. Merged by CDR3 protein, the rows form single entries marked with the most common genes and DNA. The V and J calls were not made by the authors but by TCRdb's processing. The sample includes some 370,000 distinct CDR3 sequences, with over 12% observed a single time. The ten largest clones take up around 28% of the sample.

This clonotype was detected ten times or more. Its specific antigen is unknown. Within one base of it there is no much larger clone, and no base qualities were kept. Per the germline V gene (reference sequence), LGHDT is the CDR1 and YNNKEL is the CDR2. A distance of 8 bases separates the germline ends of V and J, which lose 2 bases and 1 base respectively. Counted from cysteine to phenylalanine, this CDR3 has 14 amino acids. Of the read, only the CDR3 DNA is kept; its 42 bases are in frame from base 1. Ophthalmopathy patients had moderately to severely active disease, Clinical Activity Score of at least 3, NOSPECS grade of at least 4, and duration under 3 months. The study excluded patients with uncontrolled infections, other autoimmune diseases, pregnancy or lactation. Diagnoses were based on clinical symptoms, serum thyroxine and TRAb, thyroid ultrasound and orbital computed tomography. PBMCs were separated from approximately 10 ml of fresh peripheral blood using Ficoll-Paque density gradient centrifugation. Total RNA was extracted using Trizol reagent, and RNA quality was assessed on an Agilent 2100 Bioanalyzer.

Broad study findings and their caveats: Most expanded thyroid clonotypes (frequency above 0.001) were also detected in blood, a finding suggesting that blood repertoires may reflect thyroid immune responses. In validation, the model predicted progression to ophthalmopathy a median of about 5.9 months before onset, with roughly 71% sensitivity and more than 72% specificity. No statistical method was used to fix the sample size in advance, and group allocation was not hidden from the investigators. Ophthalmopathy was separated from stable hyperthyroidism by a 13 V-J signature model, with roughly 88% sensitivity and around 81% specificity obtained in cross-validation and 80%/75% obtained in testing.

This TCR derives from a man in his fifties with Graves' ophthalmopathy. Sequencing was done on a sample of blood. The chain was built from TRBV3-1 and TRBJ1-1; no D gene can be assigned with confidence. The CDR3: CASSQTDKNTEAFF. The bases read TGTGCCAGCAGCCAAACCGACAAGAACACTGAAGCTTTCTTT.